This T cell receptor (beta chain) originates from a study of T cells in localized non-small cell lung cancer. Study-wide results and caveats: In adjacent lung appeared a median around 55 of the top 100 tumor clones. Exceeding tumor, uninvolved adjacent lung had the highest T cell clonality. The tumor had only one region sequenced, so heterogeneity remains possible.

In the case of this clone: Its specificity is not known.

Clones were read by immunoSEQ multiplex PCR, and TCRdb kept only the in-frame ones, dropping some. The sample holds tens of thousands of clones, about 87% seen once. The CDR3 consists of 16 residues. Looked up from germline, CDR1 is SGHRS and CDR2 is YFSETQ. With 1 base clipped from V and 4 bases from J, the junction kept 8 bases outside the gene matches. The specimen comprised peripheral blood, sampled before any cancer treatment. The TCR sequence derives from a woman aged 35 to 70 with stage I lung adenocarcinoma. The gene calls are TRBV5-1 and TRBJ2-1; 7 nucleotides align to TRBD1. The chain's CDR3 is CASSLHDRALYNEQFF. In DNA form, the CDR3 reads TGCGCCAGCAGCTTGCATGACAGGGCTCTTTACAATGAGCAGTTCTTC.